This T cell receptor beta chain was recovered during a study of molecular identifiers for immune sequencing clone quantification. Findings and limits, study-wide: Clones with over 20 RNA copies captured over 98% of effector molecules but under 1% of naive ones.

This CDR3 has 13 amino acids. Germline V gene data show CDR1 as ENHRY and CDR2 as SYGVKD. V lost 0 bases to trimming and J lost 6 bases, with 9 bases between them. TCRdb processed the PCR reads anew with MiXCR; each CDR3 protein has one entry. This table has approximately 680,000 distinct CDR3 sequences, roughly 27% appearing once. Using 10%, 30% or 50% RNA, naive CD8 libraries were derived from approximately 20,000 to 980,000 sorted cells. This clonotype came up many times. Its matching antigen is unknown. This clonotype was sampled from a human donor in good health. Some libraries in this study had Jurkat cell RNA spiked in. The V and J genes are TRBV10-3 and TRBJ2-7; either TRBD1 or TRBD2 may supply D (5 bases each). Source material: naive CD8+ T cells from blood, with Jurkat cell RNA spiked in. Stated subset: FACS-sorted CD8+CD4-CCR7+CD45RA+ naive T cells. In nucleotides, the CDR3 is TGTGCCATCAGTGAGTCGGGGGTCAGCGAGCAGTACTTC. Protein sequence: CAISESGVSEQYF.